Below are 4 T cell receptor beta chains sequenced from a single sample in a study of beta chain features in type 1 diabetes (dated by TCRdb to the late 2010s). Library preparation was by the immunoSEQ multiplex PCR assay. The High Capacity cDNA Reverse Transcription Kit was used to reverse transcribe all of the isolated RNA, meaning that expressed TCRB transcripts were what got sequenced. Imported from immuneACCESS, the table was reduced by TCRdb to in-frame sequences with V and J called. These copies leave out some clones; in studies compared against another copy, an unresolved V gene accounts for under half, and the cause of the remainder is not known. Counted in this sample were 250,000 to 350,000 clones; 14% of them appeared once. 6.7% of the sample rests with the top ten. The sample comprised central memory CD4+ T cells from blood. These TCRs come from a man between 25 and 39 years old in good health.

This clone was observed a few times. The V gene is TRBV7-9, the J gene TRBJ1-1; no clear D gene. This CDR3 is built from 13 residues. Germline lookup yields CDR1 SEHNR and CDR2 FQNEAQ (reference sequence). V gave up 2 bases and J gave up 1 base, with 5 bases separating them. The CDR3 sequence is CASSLQQNTEAFF. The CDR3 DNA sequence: TGTGCCAGCAGCTTACAGCAGAACACTGAAGCTTTCTTT.

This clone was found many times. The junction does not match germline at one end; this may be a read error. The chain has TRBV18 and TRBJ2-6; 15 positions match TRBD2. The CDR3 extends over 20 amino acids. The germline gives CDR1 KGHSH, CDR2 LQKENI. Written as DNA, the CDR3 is TGTGCCAGCTCCCCACCGGGACTAGCGGGGGGCCTCTCTGGGGCCAACGTCCTGACTTTC. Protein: CASSPPGLAGGLSGANVLTF.

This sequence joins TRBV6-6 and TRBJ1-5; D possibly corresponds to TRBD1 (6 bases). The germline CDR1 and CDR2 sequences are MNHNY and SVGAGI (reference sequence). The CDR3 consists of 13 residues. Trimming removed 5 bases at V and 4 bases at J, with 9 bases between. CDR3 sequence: CASSRQGNQPQHF. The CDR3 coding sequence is TGTGCCAGCAGTCGGCAGGGGAATCAGCCCCAGCATTTT.

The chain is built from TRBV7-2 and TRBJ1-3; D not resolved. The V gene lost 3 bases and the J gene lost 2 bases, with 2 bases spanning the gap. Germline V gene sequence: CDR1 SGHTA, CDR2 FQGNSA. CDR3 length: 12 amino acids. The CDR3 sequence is CASSFPGNTIYF. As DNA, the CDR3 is TGTGCCAGCAGCTTCCCTGGAAACACCATATATTTT.